The sequence of this T cell receptor (beta chain) was determined in a study of T cells in Graves' hyperthyroidism and ophthalmopathy. Overall study context: Initial diagnosis, before any treatment, was when peripheral blood was collected.

The CDR3 is 11 amino acids. From germline, CDR1 is MNHNS and CDR2 SASEGT. Between the trimmed V and J ends, which lost 10 bases and 5 bases, there was a span of 11 bases. Of note for this clonotype: Its antigen is not identified.

What was amplified from RNA transcripts were TCR beta CDR3 regions. Primed by the HTBI set, a first-round RT-PCR was run on the TCR CDR3. A single record per CDR3 protein comes from TCRdb applying MiXCR to the multiplex PCR reads. The sample shows a few hundred thousand distinct CDR3 sequences, around 21% of them seen only once. Newly diagnosed hyperthyroidism, duration under 2 months, in patients aged 18 to 65. For the diagnoses, clinical symptoms, serum thyroxine and TRAb, thyroid ultrasound and orbital computed tomography were used. Findings of the study overall: Ophthalmopathy was identified by the model a median around 6.3 months ahead of onset.

The chain uses TRBV6-1 and TRBJ2-5; D possibly corresponds to TRBD2 (5 bases). The source material was blood. The clonotype comes from a man between 18 and 29 years old with Graves' hyperthyroidism. The CDR3 DNA reads TGTGCCATTGGACTTGTCGAGACCCAGTACTTC. It codes for CAIGLVETQYF.